This T cell receptor (beta chain) was obtained from a study of follicular helper T cells after annual influenza vaccination. Measured with immunoSEQ multiplex PCR; TCRdb has only the in-frame clones, and not every one. The table has some 15,000 clones, about 83% seen once; the top ten hold about 0.27%. About this clone: Its antigen is still unknown.

General study findings and limits: Change in circulating plasmablasts correlated with ICOS+CD38+ cTfh clonality change. Most later recoveries of Day 7 ICOS+CD38+ clones were ICOS-CD38- cTfh.

V was trimmed by 3 bases and J by 7 bases, leaving 7 bases between them. In germline, CDR1 is SGHTA, CDR2 FQGNSA. This CDR3 is 12 amino acids long. Sample time point: 2014-2015 season, pre-vaccination. The receptor was derived from an adult who received the influenza vaccine. The sequenced sample was CXCR5- memory CD4+ T cells sorted from blood, obtained on the day of influenza vaccination. The chain carries TRBV7-2 and TRBJ2-1; perhaps TRBD1 as D (6 bases). This CDR3 reads CASSFQGNEQFF. The CDR3 region has the DNA TGTGCCAGCAGCTTTCAGGGGAATGAGCAGTTCTTC.